This TCR beta chain was identified during a study of regulatory T cells in long-lasting Graves disease (dated by TCRdb to the early 2020s). With respect to the entire study: Persistent Graves' disease was defined as persistently positive TSH receptor autoantibodies together with antithyroid drug treatment for over 5 years. Persistent Graves' disease patients were compared with newly diagnosed Graves' disease patients by peripheral blood TCR sequencing and RNA sequencing. The study was conducted in China and was registered as a clinical trial. TCR sequencing covered approximately 13 persistent and approximately 20 newly diagnosed Graves' disease patients, 33 samples in total. In the clinical cohort, patients with persistent Graves' disease had used antithyroid drugs for an average of around 10 years.

At least ten counts were recorded for this clonotype. The antigen this receptor binds is unknown. The record has no base qualities; no much larger clone is one base away. Study-level results and caveats: Compared with newly diagnosed patients, persistent Graves' disease patients had lower TCR Shannon entropy and fewer highly expanded clones, which suggests clonal expansion. Sequencing and analysis were limited to the TCR beta chain. Patients with persistent disease shared more public clonotypes (about 2,900) than newly diagnosed patients did (around 980). Peripheral blood alone was examined, since thyroid tissue, which constituted the primary lesion, could not be accessed. As a limitation, the authors acknowledged that the small sample size may reduce accuracy.

The library relied on multiplex PCR. Instrument used: Illumina HiSeq 4000. TCR beta libraries were built with iRepertoire HTBI primers and Arm-PCR amplification of CDR3 regions. Before sequencing, the PCR products went through gel purification. In the original analysis: Gene usage analysis of CDR3 amino acid clonotypes relied on the roughly 67 TRBV and about 15 TRBJ segments identified across samples. COPE and FqMerger were used to merge filtered high-quality paired reads into contigs. BLAST was used to align contigs to IMGT TRBV, TRBD and TRBJ reference genes, and CDR3 was defined according to IMGT. Highly expanded clones were defined as clonotypes with a frequency above 0.1%. Shannon entropy served as the measure of repertoire diversity, while the Gini coefficient captured V-J evenness. A clonotype found in more than one individual was treated as public. Using fastp trimming at Q25 and MiXCR clonotype assembly, TCRdb reanalyzed the public sequencing data and kept in-frame beta chains. Every CDR3 protein is listed once, alongside the most common genes and DNA of its rows. The V and J calls were determined by TCRdb, not by the authors. A total of 300,000 to 350,000 distinct CDR3 sequences appear in this sample, less than 20% of them only once. Roughly 27% of the sample is held by the ten biggest clonotypes.

The time point label here, explained by the study, means: persistent/refractory GD, antithyroid drugs over 5 years with positive TRAb. For both TCR sequencing and RNA sequencing, RNA was extracted from PBMCs in TRIzol. The diagnosis of Graves' disease followed American Thyroid Association guidelines. Patients for the study were recruited at an endocrinology department in Xi'an, China. Each patient gave about 8.1 milliliters of peripheral blood, collected in an EDTA anticoagulant tube. Ficoll Paque Plus density gradient separation was used to isolate PBMCs, and no additional T cell sorting was done. An Agilent 2100 Bioanalyzer and agarose gel were used to check RNA quality, and a NanoDrop 2000 was used to measure RNA concentration. The clonotype originates from a female donor with Graves disease. This specimen consisted of peripheral blood mononuclear cells (PBMCs), obtained when the disease was refractory, from a patient treated with antithyroid drugs.

The DNA sequence reads TGTGCCAGCAGTGGGGACAGGGAAAAGGGTTACTACGAGCAGTACTTC. The resulting protein is CASSGDREKGYYEQYF. The chain links TRBV6-1 with TRBJ2-7; a stretch of 9 junction bases matches TRBD1. The CDR3 sequence holds 16 residues, the cysteine and phenylalanine included. The kept DNA is CDR3 alone, 48 bases in frame from the first base. The germline V gene provides CDR1 MNHNS and CDR2 SASEGT. Germline trimming: 4 bases from V, 3 bases from J; junction bases outside gene matches: 10.